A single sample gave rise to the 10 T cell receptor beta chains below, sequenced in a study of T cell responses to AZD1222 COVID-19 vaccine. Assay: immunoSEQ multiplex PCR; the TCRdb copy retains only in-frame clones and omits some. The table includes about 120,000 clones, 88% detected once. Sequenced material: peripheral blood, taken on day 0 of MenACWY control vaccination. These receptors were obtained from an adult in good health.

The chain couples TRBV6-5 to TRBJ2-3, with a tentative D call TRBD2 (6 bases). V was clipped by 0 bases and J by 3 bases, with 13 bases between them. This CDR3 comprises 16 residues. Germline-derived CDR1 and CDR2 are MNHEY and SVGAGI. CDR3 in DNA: TGTGCCAGCAGTTACTCGGAAAGACTAGAGACAGATACGCAGTATTTT. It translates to CASSYSERLETDTQYF.

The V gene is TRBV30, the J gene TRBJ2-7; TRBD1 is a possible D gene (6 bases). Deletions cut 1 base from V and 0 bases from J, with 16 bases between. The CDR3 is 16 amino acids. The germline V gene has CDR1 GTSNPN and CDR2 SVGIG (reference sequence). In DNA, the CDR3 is TGTGCCTGGAGTGGTGCCGGGACAATGGGCTCCTACGAGCAGTACTTC. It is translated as CAWSGAGTMGSYEQYF.

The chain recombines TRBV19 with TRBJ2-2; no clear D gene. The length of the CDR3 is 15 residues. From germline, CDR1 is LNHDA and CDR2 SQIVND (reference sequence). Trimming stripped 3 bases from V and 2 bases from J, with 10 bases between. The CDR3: CASSILDTNTGELFF. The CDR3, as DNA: TGTGCCAGTAGTATTCTAGACACCAACACCGGGGAGCTGTTTTTT.

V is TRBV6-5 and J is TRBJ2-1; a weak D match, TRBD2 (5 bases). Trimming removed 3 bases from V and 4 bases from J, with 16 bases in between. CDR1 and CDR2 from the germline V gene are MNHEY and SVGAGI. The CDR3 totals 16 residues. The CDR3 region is CASSYEASGTYNEQFF. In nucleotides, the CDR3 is TGTGCCAGCAGTTATGAGGCCTCGGGAACATACAATGAGCAGTTCTTC.

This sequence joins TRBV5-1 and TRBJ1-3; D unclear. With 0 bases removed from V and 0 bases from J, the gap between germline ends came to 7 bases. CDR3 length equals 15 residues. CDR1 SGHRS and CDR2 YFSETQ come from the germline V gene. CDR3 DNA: TGCGCCAGCAGCTTGGACTCATACTCTGGAAACACCATATATTTT. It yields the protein CASSLDSYSGNTIYF.

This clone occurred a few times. CDR3 sequence (DNA): TGTGCCAGCAGCTTCGGGGGATCCTACGAGCAGTACTTC. Translating it yields CASSFGGSYEQYF. The V gene is TRBV7-2, the J gene TRBJ2-7; a weak D match, TRBD2 (6 bases). V was clipped by 3 bases and J by 1 base, with 7 bases between them. The CDR3 extends over 13 amino acids. In germline, CDR1 is SGHTA, CDR2 FQGNSA.

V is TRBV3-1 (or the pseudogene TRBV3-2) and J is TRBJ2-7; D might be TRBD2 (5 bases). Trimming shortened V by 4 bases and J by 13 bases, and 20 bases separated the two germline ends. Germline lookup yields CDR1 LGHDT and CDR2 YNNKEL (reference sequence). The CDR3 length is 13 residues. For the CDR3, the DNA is TGTGCCAGCAGCCCCAAGATCGGGGTATTGGGTTACTTC. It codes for CASSPKIGVLGYF.

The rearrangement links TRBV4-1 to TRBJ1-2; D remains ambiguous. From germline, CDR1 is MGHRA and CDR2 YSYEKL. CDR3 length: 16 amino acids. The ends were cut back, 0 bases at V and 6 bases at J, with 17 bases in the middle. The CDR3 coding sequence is TGCGCCAGCAGCCAAGATTTAGGGAGAGGGTTCGATGGCTACACCTTC. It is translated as CASSQDLGRGFDGYTF.

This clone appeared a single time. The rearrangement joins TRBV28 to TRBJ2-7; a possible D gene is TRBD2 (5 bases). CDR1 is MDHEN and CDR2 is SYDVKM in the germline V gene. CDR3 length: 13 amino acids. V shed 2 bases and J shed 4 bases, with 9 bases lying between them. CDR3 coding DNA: TGTGCCAGCAGTTTAGAGGGAAAGTACGAGCAGTACTTC. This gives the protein CASSLEGKYEQYF.

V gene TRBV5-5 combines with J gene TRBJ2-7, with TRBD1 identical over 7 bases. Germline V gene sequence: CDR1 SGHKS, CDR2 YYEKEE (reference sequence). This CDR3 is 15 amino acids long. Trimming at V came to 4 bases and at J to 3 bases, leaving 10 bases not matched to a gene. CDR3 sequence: CASSRGQDPSYEQYF. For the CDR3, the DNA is TGTGCCAGCAGCCGCGGACAGGACCCCAGCTACGAGCAGTACTTC.